These 30 T cell receptor beta chains came from one sample sequenced in a study of control samples from healthy donors and cancer patients. Method: immunoSEQ multiplex PCR; TCRdb's copy keeps in-frame clones and lacks some. The table has approximately 150,000 clones, around 88% seen once. Sequenced input: blood. The receptors here all came from a man younger than 35 in good health.

This chain links TRBV7-3 with TRBJ1-1; D possibly corresponds to TRBD1 (5 bases). V lost 2 bases and J 5 bases, leaving 9 bases between the germline ends. The CDR3 covers 13 residues. The germline gives CDR1 SGHTA, CDR2 FQGTGA. The CDR3 is CASSLGGGTEAFF. The CDR3 coding sequence is TGTGCCAGCAGCTTAGGGGGAGGTACTGAAGCTTTCTTT.

The table lists this clone with many counts. The chain employs TRBV27 and TRBJ1-6; 7 bases align to TRBD1. Germline loops: CDR1 MNHEY, CDR2 SMNVEV (reference sequence). V shed 5 bases, J shed 0 bases, and the junction held 7 bases outside the gene matches. The CDR3 runs 17 residues. Here the CDR3 DNA reads TGTGCCAGCAGTCCATCAGGGGGGAGCTCCTATAATTCACCCCTCCACTTT. Translation gives CASSPSGGSSYNSPLHF.

The rearrangement uses TRBV7-2 and TRBJ1-2, with 7 bases aligning to TRBD1. Germline values: CDR1 SGHTA, CDR2 FQGNSA. The CDR3 runs 12 residues. J gave up 7 bases and V 5 bases, and 4 bases lay outside the gene matches. This CDR3 reads CASSPYRGGYTF. CDR3 nucleotides: TGTGCCAGCAGCCCATACAGGGGTGGCTACACCTTC.

The genes are TRBV7-2 and TRBJ2-7; 13 bases match TRBD2. V shed 5 bases, J shed 6 bases, and the junction held 7 bases outside the gene matches. The CDR3 is made up of 15 amino acids. The germline V gene encodes CDR1 SGHTA and CDR2 FQGNSA. The CDR3, as DNA: TGTGCCAGCAGCCAGGGACTAGCGGGGTACCCCGAGCAGTACTTC. Protein product: CASSQGLAGYPEQYF.

The rearrangement links TRBV28 to TRBJ2-7; 7 positions match TRBD1. The V gene's germline CDR1 is MDHEN and CDR2 SYDVKM. This CDR3 is built from 14 residues. Trimming cost V 6 bases and J 1 base; bases outside gene matches: 6. CDR3 sequence reads: CASSPTGVSYEQYF. The CDR3, as DNA: TGTGCCAGCAGCCCTACAGGGGTTTCCTACGAGCAGTACTTC.

The chain employs TRBV6-2 or TRBV6-3 and TRBJ1-2; TRBD1 is a possible D gene (5 bases). Germline V lookup: CDR1 MNHEY, CDR2 SVGEGT. V lost 4 bases and J 4 bases, leaving 13 bases between the germline ends. CDR3 length equals 14 residues. The chain's CDR3 is CASSWIQGSYGYTF. The CDR3 DNA follows: TGTGCCAGCAGTTGGATTCAGGGATCCTATGGCTACACCTTC.

This clone came up once. CDR3 sequence (DNA): TGCGCCAGCAGTGAGTCGAGGGGAAGGGCAACTAATGAAAAACTGTTTTTT. It encodes CASSESRGRATNEKLFF. The chain is built from TRBV10-1 and TRBJ1-4; possibly TRBD1 for D (5 bases). Trimming shortened V by 0 bases and J by 0 bases, and 11 bases separated the two germline ends. From germline, CDR1 is WNHNN and CDR2 SYGVQD (reference sequence). The CDR3 covers 17 residues.

This clone came up once. The V gene is TRBV4-1, the J gene TRBJ2-7, with a possible D match to TRBD1 (6 bases). The CDR3 extends over 14 amino acids. Trimming took 1 base from V and 2 from J, leaving 9 bases between them. From germline, CDR1 is MGHRA and CDR2 YSYEKL. CDR3 sequence (DNA): TGCGCCAGCAGCCAAGCCGGGACAACCTACGAGCAGTACTTC. It yields the protein CASSQAGTTYEQYF.

The chain links TRBV27 to TRBJ2-7; TRBD2 is a possible D gene (7 bases). CDR3 length: 14 residues. With 2 bases removed from V and 6 bases from J, the gap between germline ends came to 14 bases. From germline, CDR1 is MNHEY and CDR2 SMNVEV (reference sequence). As DNA, the CDR3 is TGTGCCAGCAGTTTAGCGGGGGCCGTCGCCGAGCAGTACTTC. This codes for CASSLAGAVAEQYF.

The V and J genes are TRBV12-3 or TRBV12-4 and TRBJ1-3; D is unclear. The CDR3 spans 12 residues. Deletions cut 6 bases from V and 10 bases from J, with 13 bases between. The CDR3 coding sequence is TGTGCCAGCAGCCGAATTGAGGGTACCATATATTTT. Amino acid sequence: CASSRIEGTIYF.

The chain couples TRBV19 to TRBJ2-7, with a weak D call TRBD2 (6 bases). The germline CDR1 and CDR2 sequences are LNHDA and SQIVND (reference sequence). The CDR3 runs to 13 residues. Trimming removed 5 bases from V and 1 base from J, with 9 bases in between. The CDR3 reads CASSSGVSYEQYF. As DNA, the CDR3 is TGTGCCAGTAGTTCGGGGGTGTCCTACGAGCAGTACTTC.

This clone was detected only once. The chain recombines TRBV28 with TRBJ2-5, with D possibly TRBD1 on 6 matching bases. Germline-derived CDR1 and CDR2 are MDHEN and SYDVKM. Trimming removed 7 bases from V and 4 bases from J, with 19 bases in between. The CDR3 has 15 residues. In DNA, the CDR3 is TGTGCCAGCACCAGCCCAGCCTCAGGGGCAGAGACCCAGTACTTC. This codes for CASTSPASGAETQYF.

This clone was seen a handful of times. The chain couples TRBV7-9 to TRBJ1-5; 7 positions agree with TRBD1. The trim removed 1 base at V and 7 bases at J, leaving 4 bases unmatched. The CDR3 is made up of 14 amino acids. The germline V gene has CDR1 SEHNR and CDR2 FQNEAQ (reference sequence). The CDR3 sequence is CASSLGGGGQPQHF. The DNA of the CDR3 is TGTGCCAGCAGCTTAGGAGGGGGCGGACAGCCCCAGCATTTT. The whole variable domain, filled in from reference TRBV7-9 and TRBJ1-5, reads DTGVSQNPRHKITKRGQNVTFRCDPISEHNRLYWYRQTLGQGPEFLTYFQNEAQLEKSRLLSDRFSAERPKGSFSTLEIQRTEQGDSAMYLCASSLGGGGQPQHFGDGTRLSIL.

V gene TRBV27 combines with J gene TRBJ2-5; 9 nucleotides agree with TRBD2. Germline V gene lookup returns CDR1 MNHEY and CDR2 SMNVEV (reference sequence). The CDR3 is made up of 14 amino acids. J was trimmed by 5 bases and V by 8 bases; bases with no gene match: 9. This CDR3 reads CASRPRLAAETQYF. CDR3 nucleotides: TGTGCCAGCCGCCCCCGACTAGCGGCCGAGACCCAGTACTTC.

The chain links TRBV7-2 to TRBJ1-5, with TRBD1 as a possible D gene (6 bases). V lost 2 bases, J lost 6 bases, and 14 bases lay in between. Per the germline V gene, CDR1 is SGHTA and CDR2 is FQGNSA. The CDR3 loop spans 15 amino acids. CDR3 in DNA: TGTGCCAGCAGCTTATCGGCAGGGGAGGGTCAGCCCCAGCATTTT. Protein: CASSLSAGEGQPQHF.

CDR3 nucleotide sequence: TGTGCCAGCAGTTACTCAGGGACCAGCAATCAGCCCCAGCATTTT. Translating gives CASSYSGTSNQPQHF. This chain links TRBV6-5 with TRBJ1-5, with D perhaps matching TRBD1 (5 bases). Trimming shortened V by 0 bases and J by 1 base, and 7 bases separated the two germline ends. Germline V CDR1 and CDR2: MNHEY, SVGAGI. The CDR3 sequence is 15 residues long.

The chain combines TRBV28 with TRBJ1-1; D not certain. Trimming pared 5 bases from V and 7 bases from J, leaving 11 bases between. This CDR3 contains 12 residues. Germline lookup yields CDR1 MDHEN and CDR2 SYDVKM. CDR3 DNA: TGTGCCAGCAGTAACAACCCCTATGAAGCTTTCTTT. Translation gives CASSNNPYEAFF.

The chain is built from TRBV7-9 and TRBJ2-5; D gene uncertain. CDR1 is SEHNR and CDR2 is FQNEAQ in the germline V gene (reference sequence). The length of the CDR3 is 14 residues. V lost 1 base, J lost 3 bases, and 9 bases lay in between. In nucleotides, the CDR3 is TGTGCCAGCAGCTTAGTTGGGAAGGAAGAGACCCAGTACTTC. It yields the protein CASSLVGKEETQYF.

To note about this clone: Other DNA sequences from this sample encode an identical CDR3 as well. This chain links TRBV12-3 or TRBV12-4 with TRBJ1-5; D is ambiguous. V was shortened by 6 bases and J by 6 bases, with 6 bases between the two germline ends. This CDR3 region has 11 residues. As DNA, the CDR3 is TGTGCCAGCAGCTCGGGTCAGCCCCAGCATTTT. Its translation is CASSSGQPQHF.

This sequence joins TRBV6-5 and TRBJ1-1, with TRBD1 identical over 9 bases. V was clipped by 2 bases and J by 4 bases; unmatched bases: 2. The CDR3 spans 14 residues. Germline V lookup: CDR1 MNHEY, CDR2 SVGAGI. The CDR3 sequence is CASSYEQGATEAFF. CDR3 nucleotides: TGTGCCAGCAGTTACGAACAGGGGGCCACTGAAGCTTTCTTT.

V usage is TRBV4-1 and J usage is TRBJ1-2; TRBD1 is a possible D gene (5 bases). From germline, CDR1 is MGHRA and CDR2 YSYEKL. Trimming stripped 0 bases from V and 4 bases from J, with 18 bases between. The CDR3 spans 17 residues. The CDR3 here is CASSQDGRDSVVYGYTF. Here the CDR3 DNA reads TGCGCCAGCAGCCAAGATGGCCGGGACTCGGTAGTCTATGGCTACACCTTC.

V gene TRBV28 combines with J gene TRBJ2-7, with 10 nucleotides matching TRBD2. The V and J ends lost 5 bases and 0 bases, in that order; junction bases with no gene match: 4. The germline CDR1 and CDR2 sequences are MDHEN and SYDVKM. The CDR3 length is 15 residues. The CDR3 here is CASSPVAGGSYEQYF. The CDR3 DNA reads TGTGCCAGCAGTCCGGTAGCGGGGGGCTCCTACGAGCAGTACTTC.

The chain links TRBV19 to TRBJ2-2, with 8 bases identical to TRBD2. Germline assignment: CDR1 LNHDA and CDR2 SQIVND (reference sequence). CDR3 length: 16 amino acids. With 7 bases clipped from V and 4 bases from J, the junction kept 11 bases outside the gene matches. This CDR3 reads CASTPNGGAGTGELFF. The CDR3 DNA reads as TGTGCCAGTACCCCTAACGGGGGGGCGGGCACCGGGGAGCTGTTTTTT.

For this clone: Within the sample, other DNA sequences also encode this same CDR3. The V call is TRBV5-1, the J call TRBJ2-1; 9 nucleotides match TRBD1. The germline V gene has CDR1 SGHRS and CDR2 YFSETQ. The CDR3 is made up of 15 amino acids. V was pared by 2 bases and J by 4 bases, with 4 bases of the junction left unmatched. The CDR3 reads CASSLFGQGYNEQFF. CDR3 in DNA: TGCGCCAGCAGCTTATTTGGACAGGGGTACAATGAGCAGTTCTTC.

J is TRBJ2-7 and V is TRBV4-2; D is undetermined. The CDR3 loop spans 14 amino acids. The germline CDR1 and CDR2 sequences are LGHNA and YNFKEQ. The ends were cut back, 3 bases at V and 1 base at J, with 10 bases in the middle. The CDR3 sequence is CASSQLPGSYEQYF. The CDR3 DNA follows: TGTGCCAGCAGCCAGCTCCCCGGATCCTACGAGCAGTACTTC.

The genes are TRBV4-3 and TRBJ2-3; D possibly uses TRBD1 or TRBD2 (6 bases each). Trimming shortened V by 0 bases and J by 5 bases, and 21 bases separated the two germline ends. Per the germline V gene, CDR1 is LGHNA and CDR2 is YSLEER. The CDR3 length is 18 residues. CDR3 region: CASSQDSPGGGSRDTQYF. The DNA of the CDR3 is TGCGCCAGCAGCCAAGATAGTCCCGGGGGCGGGTCGCGAGATACGCAGTATTTT.

In regard to this clone: Its ends do not fully match the called genes, so a read error is possible. The sample contains more than one DNA sequence encoding this CDR3. The CDR3 DNA is TGCGCCAGCAGCCAAGATGCGGGCAGGGGTTATTCGCCCCTCCACTTT. This encodes CASSQDAGRGYSPLHF. The chain is built from TRBV4-1 and TRBJ1-6; maybe TRBD1 (6 bases). This CDR3 comprises 16 residues. Germline V gene lookup returns CDR1 MGHRA and CDR2 YSYEKL.

The chain employs TRBV30 and TRBJ1-6; D is unclear. Trimming took off 6 bases at V and 3 bases at J, with 9 bases between the two ends. The CDR3 extends over 13 amino acids. Germline loops: CDR1 GTSNPN, CDR2 SVGIG (reference sequence). The CDR3 loop reads CACLGDYNSPLHF. The CDR3 DNA follows: TGTGCCTGCCTCGGGGACTATAATTCACCCCTCCACTTT. The full variable domain, its missing parts supplied by reference TRBV30 and TRBJ1-6, is SQTIHQWPATLVQPVGSPLSLECTVEGTSNPNLYWYRQAAGRGLQLLFYSVGIGQISSEVPQNLSASRPQDRQFILSSKKLLLSDSGFYLCACLGDYNSPLHFGNGTRLTVT.

This chain connects TRBV6-6 to TRBJ2-7, with 10 bases matching TRBD1. The CDR3 contains 14 residues. The junction had 2 bases not matched to a gene; V was cut back by 6 bases and J by 0 bases. Germline-derived CDR1 and CDR2 are MNHNY and SVGAGI (reference sequence). CDR3 protein: CASSRDRGSYEQYF. DNA for the CDR3: TGTGCCAGCAGCCGGGACAGGGGCTCCTACGAGCAGTACTTC.

This rearrangement joins TRBV19 to TRBJ2-3; 10 bases match TRBD1. CDR1 is LNHDA and CDR2 is SQIVND in the germline V gene (reference sequence). V gave up 3 bases and J gave up 3 bases; unmatched junction bases: 6. The CDR3 length is 16 residues. For the CDR3, the DNA is TGTGCCAGTAGTATTATGGACAGGGGGACTACAGATACGCAGTATTTT. Residues: CASSIMDRGTTDTQYF.